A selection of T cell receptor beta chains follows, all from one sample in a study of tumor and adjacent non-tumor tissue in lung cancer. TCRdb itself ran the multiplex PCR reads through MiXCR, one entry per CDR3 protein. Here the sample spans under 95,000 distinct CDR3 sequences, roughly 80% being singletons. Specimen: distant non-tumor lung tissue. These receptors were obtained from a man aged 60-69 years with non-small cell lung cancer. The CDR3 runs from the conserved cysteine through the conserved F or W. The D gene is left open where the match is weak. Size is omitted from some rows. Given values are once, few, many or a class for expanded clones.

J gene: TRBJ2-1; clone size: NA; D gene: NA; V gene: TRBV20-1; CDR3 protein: CSARDSAHPEQFF; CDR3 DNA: TGCAGTGCTAGAGATAGCGCGCATCCCGAGCAATTCTTC
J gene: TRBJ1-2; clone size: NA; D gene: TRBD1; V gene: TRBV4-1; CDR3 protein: CACGPGGTGDYYGYTF; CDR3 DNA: TGCGCCTGCGGCCCCGGTGGAACAGGGGACTATTATGGCTACACCTTC
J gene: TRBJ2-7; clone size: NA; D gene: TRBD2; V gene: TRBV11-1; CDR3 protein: CASSRTSGMAYEQYF; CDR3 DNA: TGTGCCAGTAGCAGGACTAGCGGGATGGCATACGAGCAGTACTTC
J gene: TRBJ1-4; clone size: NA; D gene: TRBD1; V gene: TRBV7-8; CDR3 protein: CASSFDRGREKLFF; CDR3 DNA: TGTGCCAGCAGCTTCGACAGGGGTCGGGAAAAACTGTTTTTT
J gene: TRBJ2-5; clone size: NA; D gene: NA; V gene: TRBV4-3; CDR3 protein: CPSSQGPGPQETLYF; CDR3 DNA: TGCCCCAGCAGCCAAGGGCCGGGTCCCCAAGAGACCCTGTACTTC
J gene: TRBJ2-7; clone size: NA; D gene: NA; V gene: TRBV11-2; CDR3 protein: CASSLEVVAYLRQQYF; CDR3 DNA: TGTGCCAGCAGCTTAGAGGTGGTAGCGTACCTGAGGCAGCAGTACTTC
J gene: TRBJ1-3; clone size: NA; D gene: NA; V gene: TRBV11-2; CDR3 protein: CASSEHGSSSGNTIYF; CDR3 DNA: TGTGCAAGCAGCGAACATGGGTCGAGCTCTGGAAATACCATATATTTT
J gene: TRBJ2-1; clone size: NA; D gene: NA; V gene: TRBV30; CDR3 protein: CALSRGSSFNEQFF; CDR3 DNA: TGTGCCTTGAGTCGGGGGAGCTCCTTCAATGAGCAGTTCTTC
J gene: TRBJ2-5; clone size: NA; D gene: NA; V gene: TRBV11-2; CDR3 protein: CASSMNRGQQETQYF; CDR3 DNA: TGTGCCAGCAGCATGAACCGGGGACAACAAGAGACCCAGTACTTC
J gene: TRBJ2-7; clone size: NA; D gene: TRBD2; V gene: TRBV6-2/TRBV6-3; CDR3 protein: CAKKIAGAPMEQYF; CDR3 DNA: TGTGCCAAGAAGATAGCGGGAGCCCCTATGGAGCAGTACTTC
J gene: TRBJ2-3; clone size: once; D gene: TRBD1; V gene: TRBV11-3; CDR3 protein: CASSLDEGQGDTQYF; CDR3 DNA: TGTGCCAGCAGCTTAGATGAGGGACAGGGAGATACACAGTATTTT
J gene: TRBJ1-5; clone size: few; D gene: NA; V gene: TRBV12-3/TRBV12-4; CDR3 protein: CSSSPSGGGQPQHF; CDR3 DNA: TGTTCCAGCAGTCCCTCCGGGGGAGGTCAGCCCCAACATTTT
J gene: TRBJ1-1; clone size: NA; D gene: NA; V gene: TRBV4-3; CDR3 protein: CTSSHDHSQSNTEAFF; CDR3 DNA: TGTACCAGCAGCCATGATCATAGTCAGTCCAACACTGAAGCTTTCTTT
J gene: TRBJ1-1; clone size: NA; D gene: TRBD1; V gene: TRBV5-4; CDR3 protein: CTSSTGRQGRGGTEAFF; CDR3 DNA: TGTACCAGCAGCACCGGTCGACAGGGACGAGGCGGCACTGAAGCTTTCTTT
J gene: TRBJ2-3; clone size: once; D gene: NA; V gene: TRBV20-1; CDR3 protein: CSAKAAVGTDTQYF; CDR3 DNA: TGCAGTGCTAAAGCGGCGGTCGGAACAGACACCCAGTATTTT
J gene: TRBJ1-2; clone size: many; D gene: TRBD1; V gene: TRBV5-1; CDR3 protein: CASSLAGTEYGYTF; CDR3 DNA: TGCGCCAGCAGCTTGGCCGGGACAGAGTATGGCTACACCTTC
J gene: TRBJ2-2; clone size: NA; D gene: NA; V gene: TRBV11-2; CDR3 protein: CVSSEGGRSIGELFF; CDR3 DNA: TGTGTCAGCAGTGAAGGTGGCCGAAGCATCGGGGAGCTGTTTTTT
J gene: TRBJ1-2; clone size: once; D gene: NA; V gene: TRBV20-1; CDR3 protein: CNAAPGTTDGYAF; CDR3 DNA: TGCAATGCTGCCCCTGGGACTACTGATGGCTACGCCTTT
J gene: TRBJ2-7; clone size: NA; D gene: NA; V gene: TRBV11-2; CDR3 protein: CASSILHSSYEQYF; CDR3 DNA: TGTGCCAGCAGCATACTCCACAGCTCCTACGAGCAGTACTTC
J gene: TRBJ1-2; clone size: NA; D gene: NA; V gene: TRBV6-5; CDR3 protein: CASSSPGRRTTNYGYTF; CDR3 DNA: TGTGCTAGTAGTTCACCTGGACGGAGAACGACTAACTATGGCTACACCTTC
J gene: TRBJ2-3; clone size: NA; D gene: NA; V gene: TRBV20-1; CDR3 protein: CSAPAAGAMHCTDTQYF; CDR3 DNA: TGCAGTGCTCCCGCGGCGGGGGCCATGCACTGCACAGATACGCAGTATTTT
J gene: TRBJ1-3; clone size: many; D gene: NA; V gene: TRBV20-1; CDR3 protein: CSASLGGGNTIYF; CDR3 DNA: TGCAGTGCTAGTTTGGGGGGAGGAAACACCATATATTTT
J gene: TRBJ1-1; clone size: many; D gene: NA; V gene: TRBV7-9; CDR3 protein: CASSGKSFEAFF; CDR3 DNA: TGTGCCAGCAGCGGCAAGAGTTTTGAAGCTTTCTTT
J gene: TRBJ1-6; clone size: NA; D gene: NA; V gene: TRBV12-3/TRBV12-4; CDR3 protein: CASSSTGSPLHF; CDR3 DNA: TGTGCCAGCAGCAGCACAGGCTCACCCCTCCACTTT
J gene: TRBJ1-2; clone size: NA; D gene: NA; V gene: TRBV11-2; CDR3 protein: CVSSGPLDDGYTF; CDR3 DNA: TGTGTCAGCAGCGGGCCGTTGGACGATGGCTACACCTTC
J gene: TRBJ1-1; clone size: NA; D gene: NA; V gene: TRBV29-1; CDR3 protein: CSVPRTVNTEALF; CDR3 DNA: TGCAGCGTTCCCAGGACGGTGAACACTGAAGCTCTCTTT
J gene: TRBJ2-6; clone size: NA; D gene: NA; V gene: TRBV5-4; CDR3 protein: CASGLGSSSPSGANVLTF; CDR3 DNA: TGTGCCAGCGGCTTGGGCTCCAGCTCCCCCTCTGGGGCCAACGTCCTGACTTTC
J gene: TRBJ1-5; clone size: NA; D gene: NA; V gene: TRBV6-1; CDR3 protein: CASSEARRGCQPQHF; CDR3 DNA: TGTGCCAGCAGTGAAGCCAGAAGGGGATGTCAGCCCCAGCATTTT
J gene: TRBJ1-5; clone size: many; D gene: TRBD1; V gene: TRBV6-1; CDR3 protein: CASNMDRVYQPQHF; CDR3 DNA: TGTGCCAGCAATATGGACAGGGTGTATCAGCCCCAGCATTTT
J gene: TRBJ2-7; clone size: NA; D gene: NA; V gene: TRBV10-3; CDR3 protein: CAIRGAADYDQYF; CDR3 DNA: TGTGCCATCAGAGGGGCAGCCGACTACGATCAGTACTTC
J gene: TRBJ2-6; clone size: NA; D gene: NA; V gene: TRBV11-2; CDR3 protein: CACSLISVASVLTF; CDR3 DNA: TGTGCCTGCAGTCTTATCTCTGTGGCCAGCGTCCTGACTTTC
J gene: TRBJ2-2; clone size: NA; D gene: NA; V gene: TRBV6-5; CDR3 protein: CASSYFAVTGELFF; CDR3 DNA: TGTGCCAGCAGTTACTTTGCAGTAACCGGGGAGCTGTTTTTT
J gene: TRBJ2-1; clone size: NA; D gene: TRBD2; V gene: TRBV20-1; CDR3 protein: CSANQLAGRNDEQFF; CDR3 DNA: TGTAGTGCTAACCAACTAGCGGGGAGGAACGATGAGCAGTTCTTC
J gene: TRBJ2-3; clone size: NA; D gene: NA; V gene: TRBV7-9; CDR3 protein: CASSLHTNGADTQYF; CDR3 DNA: TGTGCCAGCAGCCTGCATACTAACGGAGCTGATACGCAGTATTTT
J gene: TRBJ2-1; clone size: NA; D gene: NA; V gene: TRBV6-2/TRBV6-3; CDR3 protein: CASNLDMYYNEQFF; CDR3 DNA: TGTGCCAGCAACCTGGACATGTACTACAATGAGCAGTTCTTC
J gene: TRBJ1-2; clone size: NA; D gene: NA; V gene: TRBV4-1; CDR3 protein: CVSIQEQGGNYGYTF; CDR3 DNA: TGCGTCAGCATCCAAGAACAGGGAGGTAACTATGGCTACACCTTC
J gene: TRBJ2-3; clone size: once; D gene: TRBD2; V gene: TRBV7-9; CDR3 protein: CASNSSRGVGDTQYF; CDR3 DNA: TGTGCCAGCAACTCCTCCCGGGGGGTAGGGGATACGCAGTATTTT
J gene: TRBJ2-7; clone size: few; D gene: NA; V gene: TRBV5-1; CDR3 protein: CASSIDPALSYEQYF; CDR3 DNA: TGCGCCAGCAGCATTGACCCGGCCCTCTCCTACGAGCAGTACTTC
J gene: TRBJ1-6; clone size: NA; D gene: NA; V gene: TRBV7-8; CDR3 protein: CSSSSDRGNSPLHF; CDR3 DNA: TGTTCCAGCAGCAGCGATAGGGGCAATTCACCCCTCCACTTT
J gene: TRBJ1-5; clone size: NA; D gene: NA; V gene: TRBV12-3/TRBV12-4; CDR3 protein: CASSLGRANQTQHF; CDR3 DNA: TGTGCCAGTAGTTTAGGTAGGGCAAATCAGACCCAACATTTT
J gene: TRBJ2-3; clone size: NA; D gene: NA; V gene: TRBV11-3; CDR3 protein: CTSNFQGVDTQYF; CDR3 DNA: TGTACCAGCAACTTTCAGGGTGTAGATACGCAGTATTTT
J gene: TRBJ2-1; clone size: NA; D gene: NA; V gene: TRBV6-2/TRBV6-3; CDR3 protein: CANTDRTARNERFF; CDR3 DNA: TGTGCCAACACCGACCGGACTGCCCGCAATGAGCGGTTCTTC